This TCR beta chain is drawn from a study of patients and donors after allogeneic stem cell transplantation. This clonotype was recorded only once. The junction had 2 bases not matched to a gene; V was cut back by 1 base and J by 2 bases. The CDR3 sequence is 14 residues long. Per germline, CDR1 MNHEY and CDR2 SMNVEV (reference sequence). TCRdb independently ran MiXCR on the RT-PCR reads; one entry per CDR3 protein. The table includes fewer than 75,000 distinct CDR3 sequences, around 27% detected once. This TCR was recovered from a human donor who was either an allogeneic HSCT recipient or a stem cell or donor lymphocyte infusion donor (not recorded which). It is not recorded whose cells these are; they may come from a transplant donor. The sequencing sample was made of blood, either unsorted or a sorted T cell fraction (not recorded which). This chain connects TRBV27 to TRBJ2-7; TRBD1 aligns across 7 bases. Here the CDR3 reads CASSLWGQTYEQYF. CDR3 bases: TGTGCCAGCAGTTTATGGGGACAGACCTACGAGCAGTACTTC.